Below are 20 T cell receptor beta chains sequenced from a single sample in a study of CD8 T cells in ankylosing spondylitis. Findings of the study overall: Blood from ankylosing spondylitis patients appeared to carry a characteristic roughly eight-variant TCR beta motif.

These receptors lack a known antigen. TCRdb ran MiXCR on the 5' RACE reads and lists one entry per CDR3 protein. The sample yields a few hundred thousand distinct CDR3 sequences, approximately 20% seen once. Sequencing input: blood, either unsorted or a sorted T cell fraction (not recorded which). The receptors derive from a male donor with ankylosing spondylitis.

This sequence joins TRBV11-2 and TRBJ1-1; 10 nucleotides match TRBD1. Germline assignment: CDR1 SGHAT and CDR2 FQNNGV. Trimming removed 3 bases from V and 11 bases from J; junction bases left unmatched: 6. The CDR3 is 13 residues long. The CDR3 loop is CASSFERTGGAFF. In nucleotides, the CDR3 is TGTGCCAGCAGCTTCGAACGGACAGGGGGGGCTTTCTTT.

A single count supports this clonotype. The rearrangement uses TRBV3-1 and TRBJ2-5; D is undetermined. Deletions cut 9 bases from V and 2 bases from J, with 10 bases between. Germline CDR1 reads LGHDT; CDR2 reads YNNKEL (reference sequence). This CDR3 spans 12 amino acids. The CDR3 protein is CASRTSQETQYF. CDR3 DNA: TGTGCCAGTAGAACTTCTCAAGAGACCCAGTACTTC.

This clonotype was recorded many times. Here the CDR3 DNA reads TGTGCCAGTTCCACGGTCAGTGAGCAGTTCTTC. This encodes CASSTVSEQFF. The rearrangement links TRBV7-8 to TRBJ2-1; no clear D. The CDR3 covers 11 residues. Trimming shortened V by 9 bases and J by 9 bases, and 12 bases separated the two germline ends. Germline V gene sequence: CDR1 SGHVS, CDR2 FQNEAQ.

This clonotype was counted ten times or more. The rearrangement uses TRBV7-9 and TRBJ2-1; D could derive from TRBD1 or TRBD2 (5 bases each). Trimming took off 7 bases at V and 0 bases at J, with 10 bases between the two ends. In germline, CDR1 is SEHNR, CDR2 FQNEAQ (reference sequence). This CDR3 has 14 amino acids. The CDR3 nucleotides read TGTGCCAGCACCAGGGACCACTCCTACAATGAGCAGTTCTTC. Its translation: CASTRDHSYNEQFF.

The sample holds a few counts of this clonotype. CDR3 protein: CASSLEARLMSYNEQFF. The CDR3 coding sequence is TGCGCCAGCAGCTTGGAGGCTCGGTTGATGTCCTACAATGAGCAGTTCTTC. This rearrangement joins TRBV5-1 to TRBJ2-1; D unclear. Germline CDR1 SGHRS, CDR2 YFSETQ. V was clipped by 0 bases and J by 1 base, with 14 bases between them. The CDR3 spans 17 residues.

The chain joins TRBV11-2 to TRBJ2-5; D is possibly TRBD1 (5 bases). The germline V gene encodes CDR1 SGHAT and CDR2 FQNNGV. CDR3 length: 13 amino acids. V was shortened by 5 bases and J by 4 bases, with 11 bases between the two germline ends. Written as DNA, the CDR3 is TGTGCCAGCAGCATCCGACAGTTAGAGACCCAGTACTTC. Translated: CASSIRQLETQYF.

V and J are TRBV7-3 and TRBJ2-3, with D tentatively TRBD2 (6 bases). Trimming removed 6 bases from V and 10 bases from J, with 17 bases in between. The germline gives CDR1 SGHTA, CDR2 FQGTGA. CDR3 length: 13 amino acids. CDR3: CASSSFGEAPQYF. The CDR3 DNA is TGTGCCAGCAGTTCTTTCGGGGAGGCTCCGCAGTATTTT. Full variable domain (rest looked up from reference TRBV7-3 and TRBJ2-3): GAGVSQTPSNKVTEKGKYVELRCDPISGHTALYWYRQSLGQGPEFLIYFQGTGAADDSGLPNDRFFAVRPEGSVSTLKIQRTERGDSAVYLCASSSFGEAPQYFGPGTRLTVL.

The V call is TRBV6-5, the J call TRBJ2-7; 7 bases are shared with TRBD2. This CDR3 region has 15 residues. Germline-derived CDR1 and CDR2 are MNHEY and SVGAGI. V shed 0 bases, J shed 6 bases, and the junction held 8 bases outside the gene matches. Written as DNA, the CDR3 is TGTGCCAGCAGTTACTCCGGGCGCGGGAGTGGCGAGCAGTACTTC. The encoded protein is CASSYSGRGSGEQYF.

This chain connects TRBV29-1 to TRBJ1-2; D ambiguous. Per germline, CDR1 SQVTM and CDR2 ANQGSEA. This CDR3 spans 13 amino acids. V was clipped by 0 bases and J by 4 bases, with 9 bases between them. Here the CDR3 DNA reads TGCAGCGTTGAAGATCGAGGAGCCTATGGCTACACCTTC. Its translation: CSVEDRGAYGYTF.

In DNA, the CDR3 is TGCAGTGCTATCCGTAGCGTCGCCTACGAGCAGTACTTC. Translation: CSAIRSVAYEQYF. This chain joins TRBV20-1 and TRBJ2-7, with D perhaps matching TRBD2 (5 bases). This CDR3 is 13 amino acids long. V was pared by 4 bases and J by 2 bases, with 12 bases between. Per the germline V gene, CDR1 is DFQATT and CDR2 is SNEGSKA (reference sequence).

The chain carries TRBV29-1 and TRBJ2-7, with a weak D call TRBD1 (5 bases). Germline V gives CDR1 SQVTM, CDR2 ANQGSEA. V was cut by 1 base and J by 6 bases, with 10 bases left in between. The CDR3 covers 12 residues. Here the CDR3 reads CSVEGGSVEQYF. The CDR3 DNA sequence: TGCAGCGTTGAAGGGGGCAGCGTCGAGCAGTACTTC.

This clonotype was seen only a few times. The V and J genes are TRBV5-6 and TRBJ2-7; D possibly uses TRBD1 or TRBD2 (5 bases each). Trimming took off 3 bases at V and 2 bases at J, with 12 bases between the two ends. Germline V gene lookup returns CDR1 SGHDT and CDR2 YYEEEE. CDR3 length: 14 amino acids. Here the CDR3 reads CASSYLGTTYEQYF. CDR3 sequence (DNA): TGTGCCAGCAGCTATCTAGGGACCACCTACGAGCAGTACTTC.

A few counts support this clonotype. The chain links TRBV3-1 to TRBJ2-3, with TRBD2 matching 8 bases. This CDR3 contains 14 residues. The ends lost 0 bases at V and 6 bases at J; junction bases unmatched: 2. The germline gives CDR1 LGHDT, CDR2 YNNKEL (reference sequence). The chain's CDR3 is CASSQEAGADTQYF. In nucleotides, the CDR3 is TGTGCCAGCAGCCAAGAAGCGGGAGCGGATACGCAGTATTTT.

This clonotype was counted only a few times. The V gene is TRBV6-2 or TRBV6-3, the J gene TRBJ1-5; TRBD1 is a possible D gene (6 bases). The V gene's germline CDR1 is MNHEY and CDR2 SVGEGT. Trimming stripped 4 bases from V and 5 bases from J, with 9 bases between. This CDR3 has 13 amino acids. The CDR3 DNA follows: TGTGCCAGCAGTTTCCAGGGGCATCAGCCCCAGCATTTT. Residues: CASSFQGHQPQHF.

The chain combines TRBV20-1 with TRBJ2-1; TRBD2 might be the D (6 bases). Between the trimmed V and J ends, which lost 1 base and 0 bases, there was a span of 13 bases. CDR1 and CDR2 (germline): DFQATT, SNEGSKA (reference sequence). This CDR3 contains 16 residues. The CDR3 DNA follows: TGCAGTGCTAGAGGGTTTGTGCGGGACTCCTACAATGAGCAGTTCTTC. It translates to CSARGFVRDSYNEQFF.

This chain links TRBV5-1 with TRBJ2-1; D is uncertain. V lost 0 bases and J lost 7, with 14 bases in between. The CDR3 extends over 15 amino acids. The V gene's germline CDR1 is SGHRS and CDR2 YFSETQ. The CDR3 is CASSLASAVSNEQFF. The DNA for the CDR3 is TGCGCCAGCAGCTTGGCCTCAGCTGTTTCGAATGAGCAGTTCTTC.

This clonotype has a handful of counts. V and J are TRBV6-1 and TRBJ2-7; TRBD2 aligns across 7 bases. J lost 3 bases, V lost 6 bases, and 8 bases had no gene match. The CDR3 sequence is 14 residues long. CDR1 is MNHNS, CDR2 SASEGT, per germline. The CDR3 DNA follows: TGTGCCAGCAGGCGGGGCGGGAGTGGCTACGAGCAGTACTTC. This encodes CASRRGGSGYEQYF.

The chain employs TRBV15 and TRBJ2-1; D call uncertain. Germline V gene lookup returns CDR1 LNHNV and CDR2 YYDKDF (reference sequence). V shed 1 base and J shed 9 bases, with 10 bases lying between them. CDR3 size: 13 residues. Here the CDR3 DNA reads TGTGCCACCAGCAGAGCCGACTCGGGTGAGCAGTTCTTC. Translation gives CATSRADSGEQFF.

The table lists this clonotype with a few counts. The CDR3 is CASSLVVGPNQPQHF. Here the CDR3 DNA reads TGTGCCAGCAGCTTAGTGGTAGGGCCCAATCAGCCCCAGCATTTT. V gene TRBV7-2 combines with J gene TRBJ1-5; no definite D call. In germline, CDR1 is SGHTA, CDR2 FQGNSA. The CDR3 sequence is 15 residues long. V lost 1 base and J lost 3, with 10 bases in between.

J is TRBJ2-7 and V is TRBV9; 8 bases align to TRBD2. V lost 0 bases to trimming and J lost 3 bases; unmatched junction nucleotides: 5. Per the germline V gene, CDR1 is SGDLS and CDR2 is YYNGEE. The CDR3 runs 15 residues. For the CDR3, the DNA is TGTGCCAGCAGCGTAGGGACTAGCCCCATCTACGAGCAGTACTTC. Protein sequence: CASSVGTSPIYEQYF.